A single sample is the source of the 27 T cell receptor beta chains below, sequenced in a study of cytomegalovirus exposure and HLA in healthy donors. It was with 60 Vbeta and 13 Jbeta primers that the PCR ran. TCRdb's copy holds only in-frame clones and misses some; the assay was immunoSEQ multiplex PCR. The sample includes approximately 190,000 clones, over 75% of them seen just once. The sequenced material came from PBMCs. The receptors come from a man in his forties or fifties in good health and CMV-seropositive.

The table lists this clone with a count of one. The chain combines TRBV27 with TRBJ2-3; 7 nucleotides match TRBD1. Trimming cost V 6 bases and J 2 bases; bases outside gene matches: 11. CDR3 size: 16 residues. Per the germline V gene, CDR1 is MNHEY and CDR2 is SMNVEV (reference sequence). DNA of the CDR3: TGTGCCAGCAGCCTAGGGGACAGCCCTTTCACAGATACGCAGTATTTT. Amino acid sequence: CASSLGDSPFTDTQYF.

CDR3 loop: CASRQGLNSNQPQHF. In DNA form, the CDR3 reads TGTGCCAGTAGGCAGGGACTAAATAGCAATCAGCCCCAGCATTTT. The J gene is TRBJ1-5, the V gene TRBV19; D possibly corresponds to TRBD1 (5 bases). Trimming left V 6 bases short and J 0 bases short, with 12 bases between. The CDR3 is made up of 15 amino acids. Germline lookup yields CDR1 LNHDA and CDR2 SQIVND (reference sequence).

CDR3 protein: CASSLKGGSSDIQYF. In nucleotides, the CDR3 is TGTGCCAGCAGCTTAAAGGGGGGGAGTTCGGACATTCAGTACTTC. V gene TRBV7-2 combines with J gene TRBJ2-4; the D gene is possibly TRBD2 (7 bases). Germline V lookup: CDR1 SGHTA, CDR2 FQGNSA. The CDR3 length is 15 residues. With 2 bases removed from V and 8 bases from J, the gap between germline ends came to 16 bases.

The chain recombines TRBV19 with TRBJ2-2, with 9 nucleotides matching TRBD1. CDR1 is LNHDA and CDR2 is SQIVND in the germline V gene (reference sequence). The CDR3 is 16 residues long. The junction had 9 bases not matched to a gene; V was cut back by 4 bases and J by 6 bases. The CDR3 protein is CASSTPGQGPPGELFF. In nucleotides, the CDR3 is TGTGCCAGTAGTACTCCGGGACAGGGTCCCCCCGGGGAGCTGTTTTTT.

J is TRBJ1-4 and V is TRBV13; TRBD1 might be the D (5 bases). Per germline, CDR1 PRHDT and CDR2 FYEKMQ (reference sequence). V shed 3 bases and J shed 3 bases, with 11 bases lying between them. CDR3 length: 15 amino acids. CDR3 residues: CASSLGGAANEKLFF. DNA of the CDR3: TGTGCCAGCAGCTTGGGGGGAGCGGCTAATGAAAAACTGTTTTTT.

This chain's CDR3 is CASSPLGSQGPQHF. The CDR3 nucleotides read TGTGCCAGCAGCCCCTTAGGGAGTCAAGGGCCCCAGCATTTT. This chain joins TRBV14 and TRBJ1-5; D call uncertain. Trimming cost V 4 bases and J 9 bases, with 16 bases left between them. Germline-derived CDR1 and CDR2 are SGHDN and FVKESK. The CDR3 is 14 residues long.

The chain couples TRBV6-6 to TRBJ2-7, with 7 bases lining up with TRBD1. Trimming at V came to 5 bases and at J to 2 bases, leaving 12 bases not matched to a gene. Per germline, CDR1 MNHNY and CDR2 SVGAGI (reference sequence). This CDR3 has 16 residues. CDR3 amino acids: CASSTPKQGSPYEQYF. The CDR3 nucleotides are TGTGCCAGCAGTACACCCAAACAGGGGAGCCCCTACGAGCAGTACTTC.

The gene calls are TRBV28 and TRBJ1-2, with 7 bases matching TRBD1. Germline lookup yields CDR1 MDHEN and CDR2 SYDVKM. The CDR3 runs to 15 residues. Trimming cost V 6 bases and J 4 bases; bases outside gene matches: 11. The CDR3: CASSPSDRELYGYTF. The CDR3 DNA sequence: TGTGCCAGCAGCCCCAGTGACAGGGAACTCTATGGCTACACCTTC.

J is TRBJ1-1 and V is TRBV5-1, with TRBD1 identical over 9 bases. The CDR3 contains 15 residues. Germline CDR1 and CDR2: SGHRS and YFSETQ. V shed 5 bases, J shed 1 base, and the junction held 6 bases outside the gene matches. As DNA, the CDR3 is TGCGCCAGCAGGAGGACAGGGGATGGGAACACTGAAGCTTTCTTT. It codes for CASRRTGDGNTEAFF.

The chain has TRBV28 and TRBJ2-7; D possibly corresponds to TRBD1 (6 bases). This CDR3 region has 18 residues. V was pared by 3 bases and J by 1 base, with 22 bases between. Germline values: CDR1 MDHEN, CDR2 SYDVKM. The CDR3: CASSFSASGALVSYEQYF. The CDR3 coding sequence is TGTGCCAGCAGTTTCTCAGCTTCAGGGGCGCTCGTTTCCTACGAGCAGTACTTC.

The chain uses TRBV6-5 and TRBJ2-5; 12 nucleotides match TRBD2. Germline CDR1 is MNHEY and CDR2 is SVGAGI. This CDR3 has 15 amino acids. V lost 2 bases, J lost 7 bases, and 5 bases stayed unmatched. The CDR3 region is CASSYIATSGGTQYF. CDR3 sequence (DNA): TGTGCCAGCAGTTACATTGCGACTAGCGGGGGGACCCAGTACTTC.

V usage is TRBV7-2 and J usage is TRBJ2-1; 10 bases are a match to TRBD2. V was clipped by 1 base and J by 3 bases; unmatched bases: 3. The length of the CDR3 is 16 residues. Looked up from germline, CDR1 is SGHTA and CDR2 is FQGNSA. The CDR3 DNA reads as TGTGCCAGCAGCTTAGAAGCGGGGGGGCGCTACAATGAGCAGTTCTTC. Protein sequence: CASSLEAGGRYNEQFF.

The V and J genes are TRBV14 and TRBJ2-5; maybe TRBD2 (7 bases). Per the germline V gene, CDR1 is SGHDN and CDR2 is FVKESK. The CDR3 runs to 16 residues. Deletions cut 1 base from V and 2 bases from J, with 14 bases between. CDR3: CASSQVGRGPQETQYF. The DNA of the CDR3 is TGTGCCAGCAGCCAAGTAGGGCGGGGGCCTCAAGAGACCCAGTACTTC. Together with reference TRBV14 and TRBJ2-5, the CDR3 gives the full variable domain: EAGVTQFPSHSVIEKGQTVTLRCDPISGHDNLYWYRRVMGKEIKFLLHFVKESKQDESGMPNNRFLAERTGGTYSTLKVQPAELEDSGVYFCASSQVGRGPQETQYFGPGTRLLVL.

The genes are TRBV2 and TRBJ1-4, with 9 bases that match TRBD1. V lost 9 bases and J lost 7; bases outside the gene matches: 9. The CDR3 contains 14 residues. The V gene's germline CDR1 is SNHLY and CDR2 FYNNEI. The CDR3 DNA reads TGTGCCAGTAGAACCGGGACAGGGTTTGAAAAACTGTTTTTT. Amino acid sequence: CASRTGTGFEKLFF.

The CDR3 spells CASTGRRLANYGYTF. Here the CDR3 DNA reads TGTGCCAGCACCGGTAGGAGGCTGGCTAACTATGGCTACACCTTC. The gene calls are TRBV6-5 and TRBJ1-2; no reliable D call. Germline V CDR1 and CDR2: MNHEY, SVGAGI. V lost 7 bases, J lost 0 bases, and 15 bases lay in between. This CDR3 is built from 15 residues.

V is TRBV18 and J is TRBJ1-2; 7 bases map to TRBD1. V lost 3 bases and J lost 0; bases outside the gene matches: 4. The germline gives CDR1 KGHSH, CDR2 LQKENI. CDR3 length equals 15 residues. CDR3 in amino acids: CASSPSQGANYGYTF. The CDR3 coding sequence is TGTGCCAGCTCACCGTCGCAGGGGGCTAACTATGGCTACACCTTC. Drawing the rest from reference TRBV18 and TRBJ1-2, the complete variable domain is NAGVMQNPRHLVRRRGQEARLRCSPMKGHSHVYWYRQLPEEGLKFMVYLQKENIIDESGMPKERFSAEFPKEGPSILRIQQVVRGDSAAYFCASSPSQGANYGYTFGSGTRLTVV.

On this clone itself: The same CDR3 can be traced to other DNA sequences in this sample. V gene TRBV27 combines with J gene TRBJ2-5; a weak D match, TRBD2 (5 bases). CDR1 is MNHEY, CDR2 SMNVEV, per germline (reference sequence). The CDR3 loop spans 14 amino acids. V was cut by 3 bases and J by 1 base, with 9 bases left in between. The CDR3 loop reads CASSLAGIQETQYF. In nucleotides, the CDR3 is TGTGCCAGCAGTTTGGCGGGCATCCAAGAGACCCAGTACTTC.

The chain couples TRBV15 to TRBJ1-3; D is ambiguous. Trimming stripped 0 bases from V and 0 bases from J, with 12 bases between. Germline V lookup: CDR1 LNHNV, CDR2 YYDKDF (reference sequence). The CDR3 consists of 17 residues. CDR3 loop: CATSRDRTGSSGNTIYF. The CDR3 bases are TGTGCCACCAGCAGAGATAGGACGGGGAGCTCTGGAAACACCATATATTTT.

This clone was seen a few times. The chain combines TRBV19 with TRBJ2-7; D is perhaps TRBD1 (6 bases). V lost 5 bases to trimming and J lost 0 bases, with 17 bases between them. CDR3 length equals 16 residues. Germline loops: CDR1 LNHDA, CDR2 SQIVND (reference sequence). CDR3 in amino acids: CASSPGAGFYSYEQYF. The CDR3 DNA sequence: TGTGCCAGTAGTCCAGGGGCCGGCTTTTACTCCTACGAGCAGTACTTC.

This clone appeared a few times. The J gene is TRBJ1-1, the V gene TRBV5-1, with 8 bases matching TRBD1. Per germline, CDR1 SGHRS and CDR2 YFSETQ. Trimming took 4 bases from V and 0 from J; bases not matched to a gene: 5. The CDR3 is 15 amino acids. CDR3 sequence (DNA): TGCGCCAGCAGCCTACTGGACAGGGTGAACACTGAAGCTTTCTTT. Amino acid sequence: CASSLLDRVNTEAFF.

The sample holds a few counts of this clone. This chain uses TRBV27 with TRBJ2-2, with D possibly being TRBD1 (6 bases). Germline CDR1 and CDR2: MNHEY and SMNVEV (reference sequence). The CDR3 is made up of 14 amino acids. With 8 bases removed from V and 3 bases from J, the gap between germline ends came to 13 bases. This chain's CDR3 is CASSDRPHTGELFF. The CDR3 bases are TGTGCCAGCTCGGACAGACCCCACACCGGGGAGCTGTTTTTT.

The chain has TRBV9 and TRBJ1-2; D gene uncertain. The CDR3 length is 12 residues. Germline V gene sequence: CDR1 SGDLS, CDR2 YYNGEE. The V gene lost 3 bases and the J gene lost 5 bases, with 8 bases spanning the gap. Written as DNA, the CDR3 is TGTGCCAGCAGCGGAAGACTGTATGGCTACACCTTC. This codes for CASSGRLYGYTF.

This chain joins TRBV4-1 and TRBJ1-4; D unclear. Trimming removed 2 bases from V and 5 bases from J, with 12 bases in between. Germline V gene sequence: CDR1 MGHRA, CDR2 YSYEKL. This CDR3 has 15 amino acids. The CDR3 loop is CASSQTFGVNEKLFF. DNA of the CDR3: TGCGCCAGCAGCCAAACATTCGGAGTAAATGAAAAACTGTTTTTT.

The CDR3 sequence is CASSYSDRKINTEAFF. The DNA of the CDR3 is TGTGCCAGCAGTTACTCGGACAGGAAAATTAACACTGAAGCTTTCTTT. V and J are TRBV6-5 and TRBJ1-1; the match to TRBD1 covers 7 bases. This CDR3 comprises 16 residues. CDR1 is MNHEY, CDR2 SVGAGI, per germline. V was clipped by 0 bases and J by 2 bases; unmatched bases: 6.

The V call is TRBV4-3, the J call TRBJ1-1; 8 nucleotides line up with TRBD1. The CDR3 loop spans 14 amino acids. V lost 5 bases and J lost 6; bases outside the gene matches: 8. Germline V gene sequence: CDR1 LGHNA, CDR2 YSLEER. CDR3 loop: CASSVGQGFSEAFF. The CDR3 nucleotides are TGCGCCAGCAGCGTCGGACAGGGCTTCTCTGAAGCTTTCTTT.

The chain uses TRBV7-2 and TRBJ2-7, with D perhaps matching TRBD1 (5 bases). The CDR3 runs to 14 residues. CDR1 is SGHTA, CDR2 FQGNSA, per germline. V shed 6 bases and J shed 2 bases, with 14 bases lying between them. The CDR3 here is CASRKDIPPYEQYF. For the CDR3, the DNA is TGTGCCAGCAGGAAGGACATTCCACCCTACGAGCAGTACTTC.

The CDR3 protein is CASSFTTAGANVLTF. In nucleotides, the CDR3 is TGTGCCAGCAGCTTTACTACGGCTGGGGCCAACGTCCTGACTTTC. V gene TRBV5-6 combines with J gene TRBJ2-6; no reliable D call. This CDR3 contains 15 residues. The V end was cut by 2 bases, the J end by 2 bases, with 8 bases between. Germline loops: CDR1 SGHDT, CDR2 YYEEEE.